This entry lists 32 T cell receptor beta chains sequenced from one sample in a study of identical twins. TCRdb reprocessed the 5' RACE reads via MiXCR and lists one record per CDR3 protein. The sample contains about 340,000 distinct CDR3 sequences, 12% of which appear only once. The data also belong to a second study, concerning yellow fever vaccine responses in identical twins.

Material for sequencing was CD8+ T cells sorted from blood. The receptor set was obtained from a woman between 18 and 29 years old in good health.

This clonotype was seen a handful of times. The J gene is TRBJ1-1, the V gene TRBV7-9; possibly TRBD1 for D (5 bases). The V gene's germline CDR1 is SEHNR and CDR2 FQNEAQ (reference sequence). V was clipped by 4 bases and J by 3 bases, with 15 bases between them. The CDR3 has 15 amino acids. This CDR3 is CASSSDKGLDTEAFF. The CDR3, as DNA: TGTGCCAGCAGCTCCGACAAGGGGTTGGACACTGAAGCTTTCTTT.

This clonotype was recorded a few times. The chain has TRBV4-1 and TRBJ1-6, with D unclear. Germline-derived CDR1 and CDR2 are MGHRA and YSYEKL. Trimming shortened V by 4 bases and J by 8 bases, and 6 bases separated the two germline ends. The CDR3 loop spans 12 amino acids. CDR3 region: CASSRFDSPLHF. CDR3 sequence (DNA): TGCGCCAGCAGCCGCTTCGATTCACCCCTCCACTTT.

This sequence joins TRBV3-1 and TRBJ1-1, with D unresolved. V shed 0 bases and J shed 7 bases, with 6 bases lying between them. The CDR3 contains 12 residues. The germline CDR1 and CDR2 sequences are LGHDT and YNNKEL (reference sequence). CDR3 amino acids: CASSQESIEAFF. The CDR3 nucleotides are TGTGCCAGCAGCCAAGAATCAATTGAAGCTTTCTTT.

This clonotype was seen a handful of times. The chain recombines TRBV10-3 with TRBJ1-5; no firm D call. CDR3 size: 14 residues. V was cut by 11 bases and J by 4 bases, with 18 bases left in between. Per germline, CDR1 ENHRY and CDR2 SYGVKD. This CDR3 reads CALQVGGPNQPQHF. The CDR3 DNA follows: TGTGCCCTCCAGGTGGGCGGTCCAAATCAGCCCCAGCATTTT.

This clonotype was detected a few times. The gene calls are TRBV4-1 and TRBJ2-1; D is perhaps TRBD1 or TRBD2 (7 bases each). V was clipped by 4 bases and J by 7 bases, with 32 bases between them. Germline V gives CDR1 MGHRA, CDR2 YSYEKL. The CDR3 length is 20 residues. This chain's CDR3 is CASSLGPSGTAYLGGNEQFF. For the CDR3, the DNA is TGCGCCAGCAGCCTAGGACCTTCCGGGACAGCGTATCTCGGGGGGAATGAGCAGTTCTTC.

A few counts support this clonotype. V gene TRBV2 combines with J gene TRBJ2-4; D call uncertain. This CDR3 is 16 amino acids long. V dropped 1 base and J dropped 0 bases, with 10 bases sitting between them. Looked up from germline, CDR1 is SNHLY and CDR2 is FYNNEI. CDR3 sequence reads: CASSEVGDLAKNIQYF. CDR3 bases: TGTGCCAGCAGTGAAGTCGGCGACTTAGCCAAAAACATTCAGTACTTC. Drawing the rest from reference TRBV2 and TRBJ2-4, the complete variable domain is EPEVTQTPSHQVTQMGQEVILRCVPISNHLYFYWYRQILGQKVEFLVSFYNNEISEKSEIFDDQFSVERPDGSNFTLKIRSTKLEDSAMYFCASSEVGDLAKNIQYFGAGTRLSVL.

This clonotype came up a few times. The chain links TRBV20-1 to TRBJ1-1; D call uncertain. This CDR3 contains 12 residues. Germline-derived CDR1 and CDR2 are DFQATT and SNEGSKA (reference sequence). Deletions cut 5 bases from V and 4 bases from J, with 11 bases between. CDR3 amino acids: CSAEQSPTEAFF. Here the CDR3 DNA reads TGCAGTGCTGAACAATCACCCACTGAAGCTTTCTTT.

This clonotype was detected ten times or more. This chain connects TRBV5-1 to TRBJ2-1; a possible D gene is TRBD1 (6 bases). The germline CDR1 and CDR2 sequences are SGHRS and YFSETQ. The V gene lost 0 bases and the J gene lost 2 bases, with 9 bases spanning the gap. The CDR3 sequence is 15 residues long. The CDR3 DNA is TGCGCCAGCAGCTTGGTGACAGGAACCTACAATGAGCAGTTCTTC. It encodes CASSLVTGTYNEQFF.

This clonotype was seen more than once but under ten times. CDR3 protein: CASSLRDSQETQYF. The CDR3 DNA follows: TGCGCCAGCAGCTTGAGGGACTCTCAAGAGACCCAGTACTTC. V usage is TRBV5-1 and J usage is TRBJ2-5, with a weak D call TRBD2 (6 bases). V shed 1 base and J shed 2 bases, with 9 bases lying between them. CDR1 and CDR2 from the germline V gene are SGHRS and YFSETQ. This CDR3 spans 14 amino acids.

The genes are TRBV20-1 and TRBJ2-7, with 12 bases matching TRBD2. The CDR3 covers 14 residues. V shed 6 bases and J 4 bases; nucleotides not matched to a gene: 7. Germline V gene sequence: CDR1 DFQATT, CDR2 SNEGSKA (reference sequence). The CDR3, as DNA: TGCAGTGCCCAGGAGACTAGCGGGAGTTACGAGCAGTACTTC. Translation gives CSAQETSGSYEQYF.

This chain joins TRBV7-9 and TRBJ2-5; D might be TRBD1 or TRBD2, each matching 5 bases. Germline CDR1 is SEHNR and CDR2 is FQNEAQ (reference sequence). Trimming removed 5 bases at V and 2 bases at J, with 15 bases between. CDR3 length: 15 amino acids. The CDR3 DNA is TGTGCCAGCAGCGACCCGGGACGCGAACAAGAGACCCAGTACTTC. Translation gives CASSDPGREQETQYF.

The J gene is TRBJ2-2, the V gene TRBV12-3 or TRBV12-4; the D is unclear. V gave up 1 base and J gave up 5 bases, with 8 bases separating them. The CDR3 spans 14 residues. The CDR3: CASSLGAITGELFF. DNA of the CDR3: TGTGCCAGCAGTTTAGGGGCCATTACCGGGGAGCTGTTTTTT.

This clonotype was observed a handful of times. The genes are TRBV6-6 and TRBJ1-2; no clear D gene. The length of the CDR3 is 13 residues. V was pared by 3 bases and J by 6 bases, with 11 bases between. Looked up from germline, CDR1 is MNHNY and CDR2 is SVGAGI (reference sequence). Here the CDR3 reads CASSYPDSNGYTF. The CDR3 nucleotides are TGTGCCAGCAGTTATCCCGACTCTAATGGCTACACCTTC.

The table lists this clonotype with many counts. V gene TRBV5-6 combines with J gene TRBJ2-1; no clear D gene. CDR1 and CDR2 from the germline V gene are SGHDT and YYEEEE. Trimming removed 2 bases at V and 9 bases at J, with 6 bases between. CDR3 length: 11 amino acids. Here the CDR3 reads CASSLRVEQFF. The CDR3 DNA reads TGTGCCAGCAGCTTAAGGGTTGAGCAGTTCTTC.

This clonotype has more than one count but fewer than ten. V usage is TRBV5-1 and J usage is TRBJ1-1; the D is unclear. This CDR3 region has 15 residues. V was shortened by 0 bases and J by 3 bases, with 12 bases between the two germline ends. CDR1 and CDR2 (germline): SGHRS, YFSETQ. The CDR3 DNA follows: TGCGCCAGCAGCTTGGTTGGCAGTTGGGACACTGAAGCTTTCTTT. Its translation: CASSLVGSWDTEAFF.

This clonotype was detected a few times. The chain employs TRBV29-1 and TRBJ2-7, with 9 bases that match TRBD1. V shed 1 base and J 3 bases; nucleotides not matched to a gene: 10. This CDR3 is 16 amino acids long. Germline V gene sequence: CDR1 SQVTM, CDR2 ANQGSEA. CDR3 sequence: CSVEGGADRGNYEQYF. CDR3 coding DNA: TGCAGCGTTGAAGGGGGCGCGGACAGGGGAAACTACGAGCAGTACTTC.

The chain recombines TRBV29-1 with TRBJ1-1; D is unclear. The CDR3 covers 13 residues. V lost 6 bases, J lost 4 bases, and 15 bases lay in between. CDR1 SQVTM and CDR2 ANQGSEA come from the germline V gene. The CDR3: CSVDPGVGTEAFF. The CDR3 region has the DNA TGCAGCGTGGACCCCGGGGTTGGCACTGAAGCTTTCTTT.

This clonotype was seen many times. The gene calls are TRBV7-9 and TRBJ2-3; unclear D gene. In germline, CDR1 is SEHNR, CDR2 FQNEAQ (reference sequence). V dropped 3 bases and J dropped 0 bases, with 10 bases sitting between them. The CDR3 contains 15 residues. The CDR3 coding sequence is TGTGCCAGCAGCTTCGGTCCTGCTAGCACAGATACGCAGTATTTT. Amino acid sequence: CASSFGPASTDTQYF.

This clonotype was seen a handful of times. This chain joins TRBV6-2 or TRBV6-3 and TRBJ2-5; D gene uncertain. CDR1 is MNHEY and CDR2 is SVGEGT in the germline V gene. The CDR3 is 16 amino acids. Trimming pared 2 bases from V and 5 bases from J, leaving 18 bases between. The CDR3 DNA is TGTGCCAGCAGTTACCCTGAGACCACCGGGCTGGAGACCCAGTACTTC. Translation gives CASSYPETTGLETQYF.

In this sample, this clonotype turned up a few times. The CDR3: CSATRGASAFWETQYF. The CDR3 DNA sequence: TGCAGTGCTACACGGGGGGCTAGCGCCTTCTGGGAGACCCAGTACTTC. The chain employs TRBV20-1 and TRBJ2-5; D possibly corresponds to TRBD2 (7 bases). The CDR3 extends over 16 amino acids. The germline V and J ends were trimmed by 4 bases and 5 bases, with 23 bases remaining between them. The germline gives CDR1 DFQATT, CDR2 SNEGSKA (reference sequence).

V usage is TRBV2 and J usage is TRBJ2-3; tentatively, D is TRBD1 or TRBD2 (5 bases each). CDR1 and CDR2 (germline): SNHLY, FYNNEI. With 5 bases removed from V and 3 bases from J, the gap between germline ends came to 15 bases. The CDR3 contains 15 residues. CDR3 DNA sequence: TGTGCCAGCAGTAACGGTGGGGGTGAGACAGATACGCAGTATTTT. Translating gives CASSNGGGETDTQYF.

This clonotype was found many times. The J gene is TRBJ2-1, the V gene TRBV12-3 or TRBV12-4; perhaps TRBD2 as D (6 bases). V was clipped by 2 bases and J by 8 bases, with 7 bases between them. This CDR3 spans 12 amino acids. The CDR3 is CASSLPGDEQFF. The CDR3 DNA reads TGTGCCAGCAGTTTACCGGGGGATGAGCAGTTCTTC.

The chain has TRBV2 and TRBJ2-5; D is undetermined. Trimming left V 7 bases short and J 4 bases short, with 10 bases between. The germline V gene has CDR1 SNHLY and CDR2 FYNNEI. The CDR3 runs to 12 residues. The CDR3 here is CASNDLSETQYF. CDR3 nucleotides: TGTGCCAGCAACGATCTGTCAGAGACCCAGTACTTC.

This clonotype was observed a handful of times. This chain uses TRBV9 with TRBJ2-3; TRBD2 aligns across 9 bases. The CDR3 extends over 15 amino acids. Germline CDR1 and CDR2: SGDLS and YYNGEE. V lost 0 bases and J lost 5; bases outside the gene matches: 4. The CDR3: CASSVGGLARDTQYF. CDR3 in DNA: TGTGCCAGCAGCGTAGGGGGACTAGCACGAGATACGCAGTATTTT. The variable domain in full, completed from reference TRBV9 and TRBJ2-3, reads DSGVTQTPKHLITATGQRVTLRCSPRSGDLSVYWYQQSLDQGLQFLIQYYNGEERAKGNILERFSAQQFPDLHSELNLSSLELGDSALYFCASSVGGLARDTQYFGPGTRLTVL.

The genes are TRBV2 and TRBJ1-1; D remains ambiguous. The CDR3 spans 14 residues. Trimming removed 5 bases at V and 0 bases at J, with 10 bases between. Germline V gene data show CDR1 as SNHLY and CDR2 as FYNNEI. This chain's CDR3 is CASSYWTVNTEAFF. The CDR3 region has the DNA TGTGCCAGCAGTTATTGGACGGTGAACACTGAAGCTTTCTTT.

The chain uses TRBV7-9 and TRBJ2-3, with TRBD2 identical over 7 bases. Germline values: CDR1 SEHNR, CDR2 FQNEAQ (reference sequence). The CDR3 has 15 amino acids. Trimming removed 7 bases from V and 2 bases from J; junction bases left unmatched: 9. The CDR3 spells CASIERDGNTDTQYF. CDR3 in DNA: TGTGCCAGCATCGAGCGGGACGGCAACACAGATACGCAGTATTTT.

There are a few counts of this clonotype. The gene calls are TRBV28 and TRBJ2-7; 8 bases align to TRBD2. V trimming: 3 bases; J trimming: 7 bases; junction bases outside the gene matches: 14. CDR3 length: 16 residues. Germline values: CDR1 MDHEN, CDR2 SYDVKM. The CDR3, as DNA: TGTGCCAGCAGTTTGACCCCCGGACTAGCTAGGGGAGAGCAGTACTTC. It codes for CASSLTPGLARGEQYF.

The rearrangement links TRBV11-1 to TRBJ2-2, with 8 positions matching TRBD1. Germline V gene lookup returns CDR1 SGHAT and CDR2 FQDESV (reference sequence). The CDR3 covers 18 residues. With 2 bases clipped from V and 2 bases from J, the junction kept 10 bases outside the gene matches. The CDR3 sequence is CASSLNPGQGVNTGELFF. For the CDR3, the DNA is TGTGCCAGCAGCTTAAATCCAGGACAGGGTGTAAACACCGGGGAGCTGTTTTTT.

This clonotype was observed a handful of times. The chain has TRBV5-4 and TRBJ2-3, with D possibly being TRBD2 (7 bases). Germline-derived CDR1 and CDR2 are SGHNT and YYREEE (reference sequence). V was shortened by 2 bases and J by 2 bases, with 18 bases between the two germline ends. This CDR3 region has 17 residues. In nucleotides, the CDR3 is TGTGCCAGCAGCTTAGGCGCCGCGGGGGCATACACAGATACGCAGTATTTT. Protein product: CASSLGAAGAYTDTQYF.

The rearrangement links TRBV5-1 to TRBJ2-3, with 10 bases matching TRBD2. The CDR3 runs to 17 residues. Germline V gene sequence: CDR1 SGHRS, CDR2 YFSETQ. Trimming removed 0 bases from V and 6 bases from J; junction bases left unmatched: 10. CDR3 nucleotide sequence: TGCGCCAGCAGCTTGGTGCTAGCGGGAGAGAAAAGGGATACGCAGTATTTT. This gives the protein CASSLVLAGEKRDTQYF.

This sequence joins TRBV20-1 and TRBJ1-5, with D tentatively TRBD1 (6 bases). The CDR3 loop spans 16 amino acids. Trimming shortened V by 4 bases and J by 0 bases, and 16 bases separated the two germline ends. Germline V gives CDR1 DFQATT, CDR2 SNEGSKA (reference sequence). In DNA, the CDR3 is TGCAGTGCTACACCACCTCAGGGGCTTAGCAATCAGCCCCAGCATTTT. Translation gives CSATPPQGLSNQPQHF.

This chain links TRBV9 with TRBJ1-2; D might be TRBD1 (5 bases). The CDR3 is 14 amino acids. Germline values: CDR1 SGDLS, CDR2 YYNGEE. The germline V and J ends were trimmed by 4 bases and 4 bases, with 14 bases remaining between them. In nucleotides, the CDR3 is TGTGCCAGCAGCAATTTTGGGACGGTCTATGGCTACACCTTC. Its protein is CASSNFGTVYGYTF.